This entry is about one T cell receptor beta chain. The antigen is unknown. This record belongs to a study of human T cells and chemical hapten exposure. The wider study: Small pooled library volume differences chiefly drove per-sample TCR yield variation.

Study results and limitations: DPC sensitization left the count of TCRs above 1 in 1000 unchanged. While controls formed fewer of them, expanded TCRs formed significantly more large CDR3 similarity clusters.

The time point here: pre-sensitization, week 0. Noted treatment: therapeutic diphenylcyclopropenone sensitization with weekly scalp DPC. What the library attached to individual cDNA molecules were unique molecular identifiers. TCRdb redid the calling of the RACE reads with MiXCR, one entry per CDR3 protein. The repertoire has some 200,000 distinct CDR3 sequences, 30% of them found once; the top ten carry nearly 3%. The CDR3 runs 14 residues. Trimming took 0 bases from V and 5 from J; bases not matched to a gene: 5. Germline V gene data show CDR1 as SGHDT and CDR2 as YYEEEE. Sequencing used whole blood, obtained in connection with sensitization to the hapten diphenylcyclopropenone (DPC). The TCR comes from a woman in her twenties or thirties with alopecia areata. Some clones in this sample may be carry-over from other donors' samples. V gene TRBV5-6 combines with J gene TRBJ2-7; 7 nucleotides agree with TRBD1. CDR3: CASSLADRADEQYF. In DNA form, the CDR3 reads TGTGCCAGCAGCTTGGCCGACAGGGCGGACGAGCAGTACTTC.